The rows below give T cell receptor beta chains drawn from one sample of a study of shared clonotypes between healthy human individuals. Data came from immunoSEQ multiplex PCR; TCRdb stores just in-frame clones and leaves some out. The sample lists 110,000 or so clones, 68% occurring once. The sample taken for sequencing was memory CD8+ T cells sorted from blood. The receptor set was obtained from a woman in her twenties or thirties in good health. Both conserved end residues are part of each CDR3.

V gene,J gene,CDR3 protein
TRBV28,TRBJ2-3,CASSLPGLPTDTQYF
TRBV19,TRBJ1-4,CASSMSQGATNEKLFF
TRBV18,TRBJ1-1,CASSVLRGTEAFF
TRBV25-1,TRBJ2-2,CASSSGTSTGELFF
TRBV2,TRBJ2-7,CASGFSSYEQYF
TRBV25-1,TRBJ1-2,CASSVEKGTGHGYTF
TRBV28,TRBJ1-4,CASSTGAGTGNEKLFF
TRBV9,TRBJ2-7,CASSVAAGPTYEQYF
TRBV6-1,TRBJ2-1,CASSETTRQYNEQFF
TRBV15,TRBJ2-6,CATSIGRGSGANVLTF
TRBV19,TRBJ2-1,CASSMKLLNEQFF
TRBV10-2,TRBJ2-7,CASGQGPYEQYF
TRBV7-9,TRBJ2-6,CASSPRLAGGPFGANVLTF
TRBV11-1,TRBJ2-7,CASSLGDSEAYEQYF
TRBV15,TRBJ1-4,CATSRTGITNEKLFF
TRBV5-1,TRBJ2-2,CASSPGRAWEYTGELFF
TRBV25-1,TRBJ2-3,CASAVGRRATDTQYF
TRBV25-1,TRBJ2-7,CASSELREGHEQYF
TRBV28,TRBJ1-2,CASSLSGVSYGYTF
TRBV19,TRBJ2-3,CASSREGQDTQYF
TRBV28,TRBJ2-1,CASSLLGEPYNEQFF
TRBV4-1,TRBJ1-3,CASSQADGRSGNTIYF
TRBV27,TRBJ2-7,CASSTDGTYEQYF
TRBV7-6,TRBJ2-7,CASSLALFGDEQYF
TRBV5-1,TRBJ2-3,CASSFASGSTDTQYF
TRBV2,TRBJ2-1,CASRELAGVWGKDEQFF
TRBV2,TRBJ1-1,CASTQDGYTEAFF
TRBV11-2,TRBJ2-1,CASSLEAGGPREQFF
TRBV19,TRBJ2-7,CASSRGSAYEQYF
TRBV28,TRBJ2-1,CASSTRGRFYNEQFF
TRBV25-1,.,CASSAKAGDYEQYF
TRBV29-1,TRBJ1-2,CSVGELGGDGYTF
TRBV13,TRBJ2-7,CASSFFSYEQYF
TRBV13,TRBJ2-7,CASSFVRDEQYF
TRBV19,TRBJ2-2,CASSGQGAPGELFF
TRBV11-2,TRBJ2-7,CASSFGGVSYEQYF
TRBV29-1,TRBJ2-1,CSVGGGGSGNEQFF
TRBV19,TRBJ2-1,CASSNSGSSYNEQFF
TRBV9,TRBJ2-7,CASSVTSGSNYEQYF